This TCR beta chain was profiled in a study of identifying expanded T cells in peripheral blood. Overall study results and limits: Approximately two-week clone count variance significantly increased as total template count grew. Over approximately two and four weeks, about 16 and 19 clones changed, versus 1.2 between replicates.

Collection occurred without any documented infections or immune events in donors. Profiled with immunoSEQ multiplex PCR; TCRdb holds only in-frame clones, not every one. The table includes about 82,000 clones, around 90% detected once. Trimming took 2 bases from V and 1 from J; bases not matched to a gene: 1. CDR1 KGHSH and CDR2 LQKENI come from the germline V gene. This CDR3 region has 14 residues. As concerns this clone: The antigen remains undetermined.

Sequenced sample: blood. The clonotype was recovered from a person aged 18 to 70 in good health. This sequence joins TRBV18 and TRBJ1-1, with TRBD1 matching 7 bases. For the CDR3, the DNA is TGTGCCAGCTCACCAAACAGGGGGAACACTGAAGCTTTCTTT. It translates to CASSPNRGNTEAFF.